Sequencing of this T cell receptor (beta chain) was carried out in a study of T cell changes during pregnancy in multiple sclerosis. J gave up 4 bases and V 0 bases, and 14 bases lay outside the gene matches. The CDR3 loop spans 18 amino acids. Germline CDR1 is WNHNN and CDR2 is SYGVQD (reference sequence). The assay was immunoSEQ multiplex PCR, and TCRdb's table has in-frame clones only and misses some. The data show around 19,000 clones, with under 90% seen just once and around 9.9% held by the top ten. The receptor comes from a female donor with multiple sclerosis, enrolled in a pregnancy study. V and J are TRBV10-1 and TRBJ1-2; 7 bases match TRBD1. The sample here was CD8+ T cells from peripheral blood mononuclear cells, taken after pregnancy. The CDR3 loop is CASSESAGQLLSFYGYTF. CDR3 DNA: TGCGCCAGCAGTGAGTCTGCGGGACAGCTACTTTCATTCTATGGCTACACCTTC.